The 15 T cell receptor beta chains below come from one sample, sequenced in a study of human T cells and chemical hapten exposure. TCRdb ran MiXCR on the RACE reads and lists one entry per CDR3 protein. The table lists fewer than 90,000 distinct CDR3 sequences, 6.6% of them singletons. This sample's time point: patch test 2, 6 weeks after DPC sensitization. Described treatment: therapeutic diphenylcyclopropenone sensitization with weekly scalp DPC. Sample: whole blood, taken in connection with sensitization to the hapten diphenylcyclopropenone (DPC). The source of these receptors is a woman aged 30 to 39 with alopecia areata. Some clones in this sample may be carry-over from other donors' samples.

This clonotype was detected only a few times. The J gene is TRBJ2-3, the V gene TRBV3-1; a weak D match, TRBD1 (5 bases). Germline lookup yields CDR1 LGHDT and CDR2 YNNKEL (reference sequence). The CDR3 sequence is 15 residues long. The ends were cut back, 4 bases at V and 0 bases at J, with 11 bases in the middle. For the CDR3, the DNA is TGTGCCAGCAGCCCAGGGCGATTGAGCACAGATACGCAGTATTTT. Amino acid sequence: CASSPGRLSTDTQYF.

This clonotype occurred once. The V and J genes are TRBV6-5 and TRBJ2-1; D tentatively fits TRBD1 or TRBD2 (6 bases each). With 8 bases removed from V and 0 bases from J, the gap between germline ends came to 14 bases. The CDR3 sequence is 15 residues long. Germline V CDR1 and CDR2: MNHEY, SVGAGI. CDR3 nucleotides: TGTGCCAGCCGCCGAGGGGGGAGCTCCTACAATGAGCAGTTCTTC. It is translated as CASRRGGSSYNEQFF.

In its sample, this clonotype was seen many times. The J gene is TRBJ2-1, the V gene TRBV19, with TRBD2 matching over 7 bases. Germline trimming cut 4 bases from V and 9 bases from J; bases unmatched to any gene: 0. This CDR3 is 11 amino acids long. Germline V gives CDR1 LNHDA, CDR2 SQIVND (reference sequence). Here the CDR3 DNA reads TGTGCCAGTAGTAGCGGGAGTGAGCAGTTCTTC. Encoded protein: CASSSGSEQFF.

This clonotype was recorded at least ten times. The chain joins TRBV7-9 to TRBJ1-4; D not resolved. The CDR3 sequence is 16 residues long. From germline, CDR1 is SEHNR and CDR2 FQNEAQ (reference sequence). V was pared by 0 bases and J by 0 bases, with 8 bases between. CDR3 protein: CASSLATFPTNEKLFF. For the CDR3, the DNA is TGTGCCAGCAGCTTAGCTACCTTCCCAACTAATGAAAAACTGTTTTTT.

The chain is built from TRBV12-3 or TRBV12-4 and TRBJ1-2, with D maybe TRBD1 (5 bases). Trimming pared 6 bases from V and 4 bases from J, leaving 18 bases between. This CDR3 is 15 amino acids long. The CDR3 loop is CASSPTGSWGYGYTF. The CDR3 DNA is TGTGCCAGCAGCCCAACAGGATCGTGGGGCTATGGCTACACCTTC.

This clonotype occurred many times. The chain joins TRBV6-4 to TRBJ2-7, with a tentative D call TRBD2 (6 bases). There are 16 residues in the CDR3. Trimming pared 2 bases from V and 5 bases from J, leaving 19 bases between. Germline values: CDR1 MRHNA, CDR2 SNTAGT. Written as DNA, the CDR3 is TGTGCCAGCAGTGACCCCACTAGCTTTCTATTCCACGAGCAGTACTTC. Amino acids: CASSDPTSFLFHEQYF.

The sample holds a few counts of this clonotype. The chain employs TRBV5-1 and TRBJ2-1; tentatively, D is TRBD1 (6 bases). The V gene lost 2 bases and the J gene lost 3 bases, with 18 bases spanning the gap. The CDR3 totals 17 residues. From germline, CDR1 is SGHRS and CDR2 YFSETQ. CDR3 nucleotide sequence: TGCGCCAGCAGCTTCCGACCCGGGACACACAACTACAATGAGCAGTTCTTC. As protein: CASSFRPGTHNYNEQFF.

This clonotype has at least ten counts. The chain's CDR3 is CASRFGSGPTEAFF. The CDR3, as DNA: TGCGCCAGCAGATTCGGGAGCGGGCCCACTGAAGCTTTCTTT. J is TRBJ1-1 and V is TRBV5-1, with no clear D. The CDR3 loop spans 14 amino acids. Between the trimmed V and J ends, which lost 5 bases and 4 bases, there was a span of 15 bases. CDR1 SGHRS and CDR2 YFSETQ come from the germline V gene. Based on the CDR3 plus reference TRBV5-1 and TRBJ1-1, the full variable domain is KAGVTQTPRYLIKTRGQQVTLSCSPISGHRSVSWYQQTPGQGLQFLFEYFSETQRNKGNFPGRFSGRQFSNSRSEMNVSTLELGDSALYLCASRFGSGPTEAFFGQGTRLTVV.

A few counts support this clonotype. The CDR3 nucleotides are TGCAGCCCCGATGCCCAGTCGAGCGGCTACACCTTC. Translating it yields CSPDAQSSGYTF. This rearrangement joins TRBV29-1 to TRBJ1-2, with D unclear. Germline CDR1 is SQVTM and CDR2 is ANQGSEA. Trimming left V 8 bases short and J 8 bases short, with 18 bases between. This CDR3 is 12 amino acids long. The full variable domain, rest sourced from reference TRBV29-1 and TRBJ1-2, is SAVISQKPSRDICQRGTSLTIQCQVDSQVTMMFWYRQQPGQSLTLIATANQGSEATYESGFVIDKFPISRPNLTFSTLTVSNMSPEDSSIYLCSPDAQSSGYTFGSGTRLTVV.

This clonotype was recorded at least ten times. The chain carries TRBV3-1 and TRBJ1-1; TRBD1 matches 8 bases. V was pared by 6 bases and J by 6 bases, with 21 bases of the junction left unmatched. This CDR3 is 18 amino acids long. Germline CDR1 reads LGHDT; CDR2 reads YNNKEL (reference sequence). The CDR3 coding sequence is TGTGCCAGCAGACGAAGGGCGGGGACAGGCTCCGGTCGGGCTGAAGCTTTCTTT. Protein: CASRRRAGTGSGRAEAFF.

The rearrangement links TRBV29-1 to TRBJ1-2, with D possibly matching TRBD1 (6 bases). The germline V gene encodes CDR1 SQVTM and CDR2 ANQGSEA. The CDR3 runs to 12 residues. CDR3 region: CMGSRGIYGYTF. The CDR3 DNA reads TGCATGGGGAGCAGGGGCATATATGGCTACACCTTC.

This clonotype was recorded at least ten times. CDR3: CSALSRANTEAFF. CDR3 DNA sequence: TGCAGCGCCCTCTCCAGGGCGAACACTGAAGCTTTCTTT. V usage is TRBV29-1 and J usage is TRBJ1-1; D might be TRBD1 (5 bases). The CDR3 has 13 amino acids. Between the trimmed V and J ends, which lost 7 bases and 1 base, there was a span of 13 bases. CDR1 and CDR2 (germline): SQVTM, ANQGSEA. Full variable domain (rest looked up from reference TRBV29-1 and TRBJ1-1): SAVISQKPSRDICQRGTSLTIQCQVDSQVTMMFWYRQQPGQSLTLIATANQGSEATYESGFVIDKFPISRPNLTFSTLTVSNMSPEDSSIYLCSALSRANTEAFFGQGTRLTVV.

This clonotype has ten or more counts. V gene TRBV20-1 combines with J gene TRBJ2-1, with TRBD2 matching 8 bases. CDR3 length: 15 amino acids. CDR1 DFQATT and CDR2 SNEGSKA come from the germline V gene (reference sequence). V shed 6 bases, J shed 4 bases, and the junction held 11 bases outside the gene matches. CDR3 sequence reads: CSATRAGEFYNEQFF. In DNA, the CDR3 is TGCAGTGCCACCCGAGCGGGGGAGTTTTACAATGAGCAGTTCTTC.

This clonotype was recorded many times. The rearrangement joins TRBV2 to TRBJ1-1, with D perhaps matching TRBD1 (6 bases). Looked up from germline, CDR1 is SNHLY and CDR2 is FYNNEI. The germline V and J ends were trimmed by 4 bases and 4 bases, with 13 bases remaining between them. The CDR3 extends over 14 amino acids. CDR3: CASSGWGLITEAFF. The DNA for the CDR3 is TGTGCCAGCAGTGGGTGGGGGCTGATCACTGAAGCTTTCTTT. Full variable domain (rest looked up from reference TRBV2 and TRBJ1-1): EPEVTQTPSHQVTQMGQEVILRCVPISNHLYFYWYRQILGQKVEFLVSFYNNEISEKSEIFDDQFSVERPDGSNFTLKIRSTKLEDSAMYFCASSGWGLITEAFFGQGTRLTVV.

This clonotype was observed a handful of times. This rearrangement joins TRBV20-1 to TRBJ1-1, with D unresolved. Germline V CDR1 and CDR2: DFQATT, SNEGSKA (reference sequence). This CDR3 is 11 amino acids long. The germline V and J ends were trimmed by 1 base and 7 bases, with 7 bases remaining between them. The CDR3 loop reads CSARATFEAFF. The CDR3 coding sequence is TGCAGTGCTAGAGCCACCTTTGAAGCTTTCTTT.